This TCR beta chain was retrieved from a study of T cells in women clearing cervical HPV infection. The overall study: Blood came at first lesion visit for cases, post-clearance for controls. Cases' blood sampling followed lesion detection by median approximately 150 days (90 to 200).

TCRdb keeps only in-frame clones here, not all; method: immunoSEQ multiplex PCR. The sample data list 45,000 to 55,000 clones. The CDR3 totals 14 residues. Deletions cut 4 bases from V and 3 bases from J, with 10 bases between. In germline, CDR1 is MNHNS, CDR2 SASEGT. With regard to this clone: With the read ending 3 residues before the CDR3 end, the germline J gene is used to fill in that end.

The sequencing sample was made of blood buffy coat. The rearrangement joins TRBV6-1 to TRBJ1-5; no clear D. This TCR came from a woman aged 18-69 years with a cervical HPV16 infection that either progressed to CIN3+ or cleared (not recorded which). The CDR3 reads CASSAGNSNQPQHF. Partial CDR3 DNA: TGTGCCAGCAGTGCGGGGAATTCCAATCAGCCC.